The 15 T cell receptor beta chains below all came from one sample that was sequenced in a study of cytomegalovirus exposure and HLA in healthy donors. PCR primers comprised 60 Vbeta and 13 Jbeta primers. The assay was immunoSEQ multiplex PCR, and TCRdb's table has in-frame clones only and misses some. The sample includes 85,000 to 130,000 clones, 60% to 85% seen only once; the top ten take 2.5% to 3%. Sequenced input: PBMCs. These TCRs come from a male donor in good health and CMV-seropositive.

The rearrangement links TRBV7-3 to TRBJ1-1; unclear D gene. The CDR3 is 17 amino acids. Trimming removed 5 bases from V and 6 bases from J, with 25 bases in between. Looked up from germline, CDR1 is SGHTA and CDR2 is FQGTGA. For the CDR3, the DNA is TGTGCCAGCAGCCCCCAGGTTAAGATCTCTGTCCGATCTGAAGCTTTCTTT. It codes for CASSPQVKISVRSEAFF.

The chain employs TRBV6-5 and TRBJ2-7; D is possibly TRBD1 (5 bases). Germline V gives CDR1 MNHEY, CDR2 SVGAGI. The CDR3 totals 15 residues. The germline V and J ends were trimmed by 3 bases and 3 bases, with 15 bases remaining between them. The CDR3 nucleotides read TGTGCCAGCAGTTATGCTTTCCAGGGTGGCTACGAGCAGTACTTC. Translation gives CASSYAFQGGYEQYF.

The chain uses TRBV5-1 and TRBJ2-6, with 11 bases identical to TRBD1. J gave up 0 bases and V 4 bases, and 6 bases lay outside the gene matches. This CDR3 has 18 residues. Germline V lookup: CDR1 SGHRS, CDR2 YFSETQ. The CDR3 region has the DNA TGCGCCAGCAGCAAGGAGGGGACAGGGGGCTCTGGGGCCAACGTCCTGACTTTC. Its protein is CASSKEGTGGSGANVLTF.

The chain couples TRBV6-5 to TRBJ1-1; 7 bases align to TRBD1. The CDR3 runs 15 residues. Trimming cost V 2 bases and J 9 bases; bases outside gene matches: 12. The V gene's germline CDR1 is MNHEY and CDR2 SVGAGI. In DNA form, the CDR3 reads TGTGCCAGCAGTTACAGTACAAAGGGGGCATATCAAGCTTTCTTT. Translated, it gives CASSYSTKGAYQAFF.

This clone was counted between two and nine times. The J gene is TRBJ1-5, the V gene TRBV28; D unclear. V was trimmed by 2 bases and J by 2 bases, leaving 10 bases between them. The CDR3 extends over 15 amino acids. Germline values: CDR1 MDHEN, CDR2 SYDVKM. CDR3 amino acids: CASSLVHLGNQPQHF. In DNA, the CDR3 is TGTGCCAGCAGTTTAGTCCATTTAGGCAATCAGCCCCAGCATTTT.

The chain links TRBV23-1 to TRBJ1-1; 10 positions match TRBD1. TRBV23-1 falls under the ORF class, with uncertain function. V dropped 0 bases and J dropped 6; count of bases not matched to a gene: 19. The CDR3 runs 20 residues. The DNA of the CDR3 is TGCGCCAGCAGTCAATCGAGGGGGGTAGGGACAGGGGAAAACGGGGCTGAAGCTTTCTTT. The encoded protein is CASSQSRGVGTGENGAEAFF.

This clone showed up just once. The chain carries TRBV4-1 and TRBJ2-1, with 7 bases matching TRBD2. The CDR3 totals 11 residues. Unmatched junction bases numbered 5, after V lost 8 bases and J lost 10 bases. The germline gives CDR1 MGHRA, CDR2 YSYEKL. The CDR3 DNA is TGCGCCAGCGTCGAAGCGGGGGAGCAGTTCTTC. As protein: CASVEAGEQFF.

CDR3 bases: TGTGCCAGCAGCCCCGGGGAAGAGACCCAGTACTTC. Translating gives CASSPGEETQYF. The chain recombines TRBV11-3 with TRBJ2-5; D is perhaps TRBD2 (5 bases). Germline values: CDR1 SGHNT, CDR2 YENEEA. V lost 5 bases, J lost 3 bases, and 7 bases lay in between. This CDR3 contains 12 residues.

This clone appeared a few times. CDR3 sequence: CASSLKLLQGAGANVLTF. CDR3 bases: TGTGCCAGCAGCCTCAAGCTATTACAGGGGGCTGGGGCCAACGTCCTGACTTTC. The chain uses TRBV9 and TRBJ2-6, with 8 bases aligning to TRBD1. Germline CDR1 reads SGDLS; CDR2 reads YYNGEE. V gave up 4 bases and J gave up 2 bases; unmatched junction bases: 11. This CDR3 has 18 residues.

The chain combines TRBV5-1 with TRBJ1-5; maybe TRBD1 (6 bases). The CDR3 extends over 14 amino acids. V lost 5 bases and J 3 bases, leaving 12 bases between the germline ends. Looked up from germline, CDR1 is SGHRS and CDR2 is YFSETQ. In nucleotides, the CDR3 is TGCGCCAGCAGTCTGACAGGAATCAATCAGCCCCAGCATTTT. It specifies CASSLTGINQPQHF.

The V and J genes are TRBV10-3 and TRBJ2-7; TRBD1 might be the D (6 bases). This CDR3 comprises 17 residues. Germline CDR1 ENHRY, CDR2 SYGVKD. V was shortened by 6 bases and J by 2 bases, with 23 bases between the two germline ends. The CDR3 DNA reads as TGTGCCATCAGGGGACGAGGGCCAACAGGGTCGGCCTACGAGCAGTACTTC. As protein: CAIRGRGPTGSAYEQYF.

The V and J genes are TRBV7-8 and TRBJ1-3; D remains ambiguous. CDR1 and CDR2 (germline): SGHVS, FQNEAQ. The CDR3 covers 14 residues. Trimming left V 5 bases short and J 1 base short, with 9 bases between. The CDR3 reads CASSPLRSGNTIYF. The CDR3 coding sequence is TGTGCCAGCAGCCCTTTGCGTTCTGGAAACACCATATATTTT.

This clone was detected only a few times. The chain recombines TRBV6-5 with TRBJ1-1; 10 nucleotides agree with TRBD1. V trimming: 5 bases; J trimming: 10 bases; junction bases outside the gene matches: 7. The CDR3 length is 13 residues. Germline CDR1 is MNHEY and CDR2 is SVGAGI. CDR3 DNA sequence: TGTGCCAGCAGTCCACCCCGGACAGGGGGAGCTTTCTTT. Translating gives CASSPPRTGGAFF.

In regard to this clone: At one end the junction does not follow the germline gene, possibly because of a read error. J is TRBJ2-1 and V is TRBV9, with TRBD1 identical over 8 bases. Germline V gene data show CDR1 as SGDLS and CDR2 as YYNGEE. CDR3 length equals 13 residues. CDR3: CASSPQAGTGLLF. In DNA, the CDR3 is TGTGCCAGCAGCCCCCAGGCCGGGACAGGTCTACTCTTC.

This clone was counted a few times. V gene TRBV18 combines with J gene TRBJ2-7, with TRBD2 matching 14 bases. The V segment lost 4 bases and the J segment 5 bases; nucleotides outside the gene matches: 1. Germline-derived CDR1 and CDR2 are KGHSH and LQKENI. CDR3 length equals 14 residues. The CDR3, as DNA: TGTGCCAGCTCACGACTAGCGGGAGGGGACGAGCAGTACTTC. Residues: CASSRLAGGDEQYF.